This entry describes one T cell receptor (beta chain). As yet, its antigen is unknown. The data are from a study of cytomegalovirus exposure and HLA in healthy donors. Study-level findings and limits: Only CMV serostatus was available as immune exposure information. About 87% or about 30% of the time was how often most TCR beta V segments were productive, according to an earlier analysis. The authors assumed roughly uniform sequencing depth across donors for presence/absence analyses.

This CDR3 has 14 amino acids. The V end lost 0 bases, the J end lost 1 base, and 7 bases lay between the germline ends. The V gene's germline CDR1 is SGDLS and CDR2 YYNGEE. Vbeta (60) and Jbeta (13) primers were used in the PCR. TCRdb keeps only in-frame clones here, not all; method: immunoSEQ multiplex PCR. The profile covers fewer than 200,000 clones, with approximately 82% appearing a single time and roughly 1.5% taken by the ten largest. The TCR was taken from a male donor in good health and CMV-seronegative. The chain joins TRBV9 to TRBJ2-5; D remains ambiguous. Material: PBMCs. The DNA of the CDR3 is TGTGCCAGCAGCGTAGGAAACGGCCAAGAGACCCAGTACTTC. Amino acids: CASSVGNGQETQYF. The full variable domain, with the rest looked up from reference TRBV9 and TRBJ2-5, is DSGVTQTPKHLITATGQRVTLRCSPRSGDLSVYWYQQSLDQGLQFLIQYYNGEERAKGNILERFSAQQFPDLHSELNLSSLELGDSALYFCASSVGNGQETQYFGPGTRLLVL.